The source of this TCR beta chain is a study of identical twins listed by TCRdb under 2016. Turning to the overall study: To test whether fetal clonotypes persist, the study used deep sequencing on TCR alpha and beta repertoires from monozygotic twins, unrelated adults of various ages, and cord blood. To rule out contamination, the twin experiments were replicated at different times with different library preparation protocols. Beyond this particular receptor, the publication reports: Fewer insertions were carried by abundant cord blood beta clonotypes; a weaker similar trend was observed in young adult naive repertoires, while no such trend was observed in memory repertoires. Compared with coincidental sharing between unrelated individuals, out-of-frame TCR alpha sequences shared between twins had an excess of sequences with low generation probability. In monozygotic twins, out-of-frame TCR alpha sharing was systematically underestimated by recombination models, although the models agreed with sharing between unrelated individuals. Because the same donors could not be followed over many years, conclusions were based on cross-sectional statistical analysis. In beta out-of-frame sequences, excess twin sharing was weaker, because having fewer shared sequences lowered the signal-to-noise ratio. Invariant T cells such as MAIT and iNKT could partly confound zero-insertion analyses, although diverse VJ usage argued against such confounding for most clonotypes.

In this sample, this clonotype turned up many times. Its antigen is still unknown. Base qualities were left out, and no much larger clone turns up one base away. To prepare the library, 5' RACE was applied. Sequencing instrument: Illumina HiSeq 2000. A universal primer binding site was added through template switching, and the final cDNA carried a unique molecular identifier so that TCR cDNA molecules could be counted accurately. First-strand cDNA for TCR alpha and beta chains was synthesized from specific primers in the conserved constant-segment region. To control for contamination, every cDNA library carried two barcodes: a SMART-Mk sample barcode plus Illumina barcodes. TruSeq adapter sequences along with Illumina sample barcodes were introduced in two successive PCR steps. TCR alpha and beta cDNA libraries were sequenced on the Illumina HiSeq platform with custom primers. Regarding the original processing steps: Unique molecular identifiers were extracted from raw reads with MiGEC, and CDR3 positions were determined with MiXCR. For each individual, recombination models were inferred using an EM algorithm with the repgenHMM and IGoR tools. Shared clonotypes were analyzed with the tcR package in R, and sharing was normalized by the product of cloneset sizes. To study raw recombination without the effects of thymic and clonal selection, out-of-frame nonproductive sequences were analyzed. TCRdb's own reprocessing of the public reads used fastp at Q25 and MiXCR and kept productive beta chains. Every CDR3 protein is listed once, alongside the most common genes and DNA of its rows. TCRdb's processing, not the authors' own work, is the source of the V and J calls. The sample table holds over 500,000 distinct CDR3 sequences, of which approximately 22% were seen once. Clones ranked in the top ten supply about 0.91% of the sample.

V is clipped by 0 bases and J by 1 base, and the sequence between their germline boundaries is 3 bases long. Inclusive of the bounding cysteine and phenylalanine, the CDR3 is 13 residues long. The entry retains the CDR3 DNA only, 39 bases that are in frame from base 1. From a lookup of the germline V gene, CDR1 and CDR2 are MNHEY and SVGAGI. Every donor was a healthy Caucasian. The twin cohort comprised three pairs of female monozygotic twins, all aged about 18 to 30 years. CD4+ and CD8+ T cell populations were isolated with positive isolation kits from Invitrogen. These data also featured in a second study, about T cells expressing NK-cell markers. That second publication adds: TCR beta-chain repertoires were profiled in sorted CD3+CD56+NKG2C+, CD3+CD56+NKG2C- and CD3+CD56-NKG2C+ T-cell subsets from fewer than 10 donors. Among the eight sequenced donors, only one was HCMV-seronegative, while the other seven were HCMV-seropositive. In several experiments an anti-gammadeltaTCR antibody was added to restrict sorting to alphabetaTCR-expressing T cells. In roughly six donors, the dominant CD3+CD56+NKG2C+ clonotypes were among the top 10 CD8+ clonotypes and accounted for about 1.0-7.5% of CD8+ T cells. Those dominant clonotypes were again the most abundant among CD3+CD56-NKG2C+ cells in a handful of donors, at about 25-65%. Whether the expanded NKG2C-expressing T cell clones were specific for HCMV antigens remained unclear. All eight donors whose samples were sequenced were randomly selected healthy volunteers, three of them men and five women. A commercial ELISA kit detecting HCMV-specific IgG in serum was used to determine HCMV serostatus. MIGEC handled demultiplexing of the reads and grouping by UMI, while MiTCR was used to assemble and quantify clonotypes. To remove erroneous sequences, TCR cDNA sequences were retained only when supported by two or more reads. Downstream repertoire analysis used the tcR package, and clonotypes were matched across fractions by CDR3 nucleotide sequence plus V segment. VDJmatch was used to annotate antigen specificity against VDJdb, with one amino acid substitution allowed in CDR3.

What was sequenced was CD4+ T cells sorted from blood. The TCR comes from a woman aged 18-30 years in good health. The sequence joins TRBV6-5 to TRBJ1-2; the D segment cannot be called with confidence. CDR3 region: CASSYSGNYGYTF. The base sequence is TGTGCCAGCAGTTACTCGGGTAACTATGGCTACACCTTC.